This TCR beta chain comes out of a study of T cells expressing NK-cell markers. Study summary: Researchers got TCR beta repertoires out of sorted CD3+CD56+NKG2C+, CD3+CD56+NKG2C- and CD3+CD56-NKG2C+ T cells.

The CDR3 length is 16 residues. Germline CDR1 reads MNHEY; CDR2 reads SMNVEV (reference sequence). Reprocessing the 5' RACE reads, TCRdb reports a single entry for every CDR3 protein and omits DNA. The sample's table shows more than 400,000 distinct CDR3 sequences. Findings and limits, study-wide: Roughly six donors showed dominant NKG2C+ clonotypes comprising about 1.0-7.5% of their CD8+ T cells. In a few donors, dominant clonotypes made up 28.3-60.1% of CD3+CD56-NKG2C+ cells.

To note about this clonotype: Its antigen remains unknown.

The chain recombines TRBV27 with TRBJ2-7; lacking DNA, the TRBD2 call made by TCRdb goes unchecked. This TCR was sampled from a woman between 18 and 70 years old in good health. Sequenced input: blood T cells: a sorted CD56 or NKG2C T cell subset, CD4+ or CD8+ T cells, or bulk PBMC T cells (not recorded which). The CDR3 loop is CASSLQLGTRLYEQYF.